Shown below are 20 T cell receptor beta chains from a single sample sequenced in a study of cytomegalovirus exposure and HLA in healthy donors. Using immunoSEQ multiplex PCR, the repertoire was profiled, and TCRdb retains in-frame clones only, with some absent. Of about 400,000 clones detected, roughly 85% appear once; the ten largest clones hold roughly 0.75%. Specimen: PBMCs. These receptors came from a woman aged 18-35 years in good health and CMV-seronegative.

There are a few counts of this clone. The CDR3 bases are TGTGCCAGCAGGGGGCTAGGACACGACTACGAGCAGTACTTC. This sequence encodes CASRGLGHDYEQYF. This sequence joins TRBV2 and TRBJ2-7, with D possibly TRBD1 on 5 matching bases. Germline V gene sequence: CDR1 SNHLY, CDR2 FYNNEI. V lost 6 bases and J lost 3, with 15 bases in between. This CDR3 spans 14 amino acids.

This chain connects TRBV2 to TRBJ2-7; 8 nucleotides match TRBD1. Trimming cost V 7 bases and J 4 bases; bases outside gene matches: 9. The CDR3 is made up of 14 amino acids. The V gene's germline CDR1 is SNHLY and CDR2 FYNNEI. CDR3 nucleotide sequence: TGTGCCAGCACTGCACAAACAGGGGGGTACGAGCAGTACTTC. Translated, it gives CASTAQTGGYEQYF.

J is TRBJ2-7 and V is TRBV5-1, with a weak D call TRBD1 (6 bases). The CDR3 extends over 14 amino acids. Per the germline V gene, CDR1 is SGHRS and CDR2 is YFSETQ. Trimming stripped 3 bases from V and 2 bases from J, with 12 bases between. The CDR3 region has the DNA TGCGCCAGCAGCTCCCTGGGACATGCCTACGAGCAGTACTTC. Translated: CASSSLGHAYEQYF.

This CDR3 reads CASSEYGQLWEPQHF. Written as DNA, the CDR3 is TGTGCCAGCAGTGAATATGGGCAGCTATGGGAGCCCCAGCATTTT. The chain employs TRBV2 and TRBJ1-5; D is uncertain. Germline V gene data show CDR1 as SNHLY and CDR2 as FYNNEI. Trimming left V 2 bases short and J 8 bases short, with 16 bases between. The CDR3 runs to 15 residues.

The chain recombines TRBV2 with TRBJ1-1; D perhaps matches TRBD1 (6 bases). Germline assignment: CDR1 SNHLY and CDR2 FYNNEI. The length of the CDR3 is 14 residues. V shed 4 bases and J shed 6 bases, with 15 bases lying between them. The CDR3 coding sequence is TGTGCCAGCAGTGTCATCCGGGGGGCAGCTGAAGCTTTCTTT. This gives the protein CASSVIRGAAEAFF.

The table lists this clone with a few counts. The rearrangement joins TRBV10-3 to TRBJ1-2; D perhaps matches TRBD1 (5 bases). The CDR3 is made up of 13 amino acids. Germline V CDR1 and CDR2: ENHRY, SYGVKD. Between the trimmed V and J ends, which lost 5 bases and 4 bases, there was a span of 11 bases. CDR3 DNA: TGTGCCATCAGTTCGGACCAGGGCTATGGCTACACCTTC. It codes for CAISSDQGYGYTF.

The rearrangement joins TRBV9 to TRBJ2-7; TRBD2 aligns across 7 bases. The CDR3 length is 15 residues. J gave up 5 bases and V 0 bases, and 8 bases lay outside the gene matches. Germline-derived CDR1 and CDR2 are SGDLS and YYNGEE. In DNA, the CDR3 is TGTGCCAGCAGCGTAGGGGGGACTATCGGGGACGAGCAGTACTTC. This encodes CASSVGGTIGDEQYF.

The V and J genes are TRBV19 and TRBJ2-1; 7 bases match TRBD2. V lost 3 bases to trimming and J lost 5 bases; unmatched junction nucleotides: 7. This CDR3 has 15 amino acids. Germline CDR1 is LNHDA and CDR2 is SQIVND (reference sequence). CDR3 in amino acids: CASSMWRERDNEQFF. CDR3 DNA sequence: TGTGCCAGTAGTATGTGGCGGGAGAGGGACAATGAGCAGTTCTTC.

J is TRBJ1-2 and V is TRBV27, with D hard to call. The ends were cut back, 1 base at V and 2 bases at J, with 11 bases in the middle. The germline V gene encodes CDR1 MNHEY and CDR2 SMNVEV (reference sequence). This CDR3 spans 15 amino acids. CDR3 sequence reads: CASSLYASANYGYTF. CDR3 nucleotides: TGTGCCAGCAGTTTATATGCCAGCGCGAACTATGGCTACACCTTC.

The genes are TRBV9 and TRBJ2-5; possible D gene TRBD2, 6 bases. Germline V gene lookup returns CDR1 SGDLS and CDR2 YYNGEE. The CDR3 loop spans 15 amino acids. V was shortened by 4 bases and J by 1 base, with 14 bases between the two germline ends. The CDR3 protein is CASSPRLGSQETQYF. CDR3 in DNA: TGTGCCAGCAGCCCGCGACTAGGGTCCCAAGAGACCCAGTACTTC.

V and J are TRBV28 and TRBJ1-2; 7 nucleotides match TRBD1. V lost 6 bases to trimming and J lost 8 bases; unmatched junction nucleotides: 9. CDR1 is MDHEN and CDR2 is SYDVKM in the germline V gene. The CDR3 is made up of 13 amino acids. In DNA form, the CDR3 reads TGTGCCAGCAGCTATGACAGGGTCGGAGGCTACACCTTC. This gives the protein CASSYDRVGGYTF.

This chain links TRBV4-2 with TRBJ2-1; 11 bases are a match to TRBD2. The CDR3 runs 16 residues. Per germline, CDR1 LGHNA and CDR2 YNFKEQ. The V segment lost 0 bases and the J segment 7 bases; nucleotides outside the gene matches: 5. The CDR3 protein is CASSQEGTSGLNEQFF. The CDR3 nucleotides are TGTGCCAGCAGCCAAGAAGGGACTAGCGGACTAAATGAGCAGTTCTTC.

The chain links TRBV27 to TRBJ2-3, with TRBD2 identical over 12 bases. The CDR3 contains 17 residues. Germline CDR1 reads MNHEY; CDR2 reads SMNVEV (reference sequence). Trimming at V came to 1 base and at J to 0 bases, leaving 2 bases not matched to a gene. The CDR3 nucleotides read TGTGCCAGCAGTTTATGGACTAGCGGGACTAGCACAGATACGCAGTATTTT. Its protein product is CASSLWTSGTSTDTQYF.

J is TRBJ2-3 and V is TRBV19, with 12 bases matching TRBD2. Per germline, CDR1 LNHDA and CDR2 SQIVND (reference sequence). The CDR3 length is 16 residues. V shed 6 bases and J 1 base; nucleotides not matched to a gene: 5. In DNA, the CDR3 is TGTGCCAGTAGGCCTAGCGGGAGGGCCGGCACAGATACGCAGTATTTT. It is translated as CASRPSGRAGTDTQYF.

The chain is built from TRBV6-5 and TRBJ2-5; 11 nucleotides agree with TRBD2. V was clipped by 4 bases and J by 1 base; unmatched bases: 5. This CDR3 is built from 16 residues. Germline-derived CDR1 and CDR2 are MNHEY and SVGAGI. The CDR3 nucleotides read TGTGCCAGCAGTTCCTTTACTAGCGGGGGCCAAGAGACCCAGTACTTC. As protein: CASSSFTSGGQETQYF.

The CDR3 sequence is CASSLIRTGRSTEAFF. DNA for the CDR3: TGTGCCAGCAGTTTAATCCGGACAGGAAGGAGCACTGAAGCTTTCTTT. The chain combines TRBV6-5 with TRBJ1-1; 7 bases agree with TRBD1. CDR1 MNHEY and CDR2 SVGAGI come from the germline V gene. The CDR3 contains 16 residues. V was pared by 4 bases and J by 4 bases, with 12 bases of the junction left unmatched.

J is TRBJ2-5 and V is TRBV11-3; TRBD1 is a possible D gene (6 bases). Germline V gene lookup returns CDR1 SGHNT and CDR2 YENEEA. The CDR3 spans 15 residues. The germline V and J ends were trimmed by 4 bases and 5 bases, with 17 bases remaining between them. The CDR3 DNA is TGTGCCAGCAGCTCCCACGGCCTACAGGGCGAGACCCAGTACTTC. Its protein is CASSSHGLQGETQYF.

The chain joins TRBV30 to TRBJ2-1; D perhaps matches TRBD2 (5 bases). CDR3 size: 12 residues. Germline loops: CDR1 GTSNPN, CDR2 SVGIG (reference sequence). Trimming left V 3 bases short and J 7 bases short, with 10 bases between. CDR3 in amino acids: CAWSLTGNEQFF. For the CDR3, the DNA is TGTGCCTGGAGCCTAACGGGGAATGAGCAGTTCTTC.

This clone was found a few times. The rearrangement uses TRBV6-5 and TRBJ1-3; no clear D gene. This CDR3 region has 14 residues. Trimming left V 8 bases short and J 0 bases short, with 11 bases between. Germline V gene sequence: CDR1 MNHEY, CDR2 SVGAGI. CDR3 amino acids: CASSALVSGNTIYF. CDR3 bases: TGTGCCAGCTCTGCCCTAGTCTCTGGAAACACCATATATTTT.

The chain recombines TRBV29-1 with TRBJ1-1, with D uncertain. The CDR3 runs to 12 residues. Germline CDR1 is SQVTM and CDR2 is ANQGSEA. V dropped 4 bases and J dropped 0 bases, with 6 bases sitting between them. The CDR3 sequence: CSVVSLNTEAFF. DNA for the CDR3: TGCAGCGTTGTCTCCTTGAACACTGAAGCTTTCTTT.